Following are 3 T cell receptor beta chains from one sample sequenced in a study of human T cells and chemical hapten exposure. MiXCR was run by TCRdb on the RACE reads, yielding one entry per CDR3 protein. Seen here are 380,000 or so distinct CDR3 sequences, roughly 6% observed once, and the top ten hold 7% to 10%. Stated time point: pre-sensitization, week 0. The sample's treatment: therapeutic diphenylcyclopropenone sensitization with weekly scalp DPC. Specimen: whole blood, collected in connection with sensitization to the hapten diphenylcyclopropenone (DPC). Receptors originate from a woman younger than 30 with alopecia areata. Some clones in this sample may be carry-over from other donors' samples.

The sample holds one count of this clonotype. A clone one base away is much larger, so this may be a read error. This sequence joins TRBV4-1 and TRBJ2-3; D is uncertain. V lost 3 bases, J lost 2 bases, and 12 bases lay in between. The CDR3 extends over 15 amino acids. CDR1 and CDR2 (germline): MGHRA, YSYEKL. The CDR3 reads CASSQTGANTDTQYF. The CDR3 DNA follows: TGCGCCAGCAGCCAGACGGGTGCTAACACAGATACGCAGTATTTT.

This clonotype has ten or more counts. The rearrangement joins TRBV24-1 to TRBJ2-7; D is undetermined. CDR1 and CDR2 (germline): KGHDR, SFDVKD. The CDR3 is 12 amino acids. The V end lost 5 bases, the J end lost 3 bases, and 7 bases lay between the germline ends. The CDR3 region is CATSAPGYEQYF. The DNA for the CDR3 is TGTGCCACCAGTGCCCCCGGCTACGAGCAGTACTTC.

This clonotype was detected ten times or more. This sequence joins TRBV4-3 and TRBJ2-1; TRBD2 aligns across 7 bases. This CDR3 spans 15 amino acids. Germline loops: CDR1 LGHNA, CDR2 YSLEER. V lost 2 bases and J lost 6; bases outside the gene matches: 7. CDR3 nucleotides: TGCGCCAGCAGCCAAAACAATGGACTAGGCAATGAGCAGTTCTTC. Translation gives CASSQNNGLGNEQFF.